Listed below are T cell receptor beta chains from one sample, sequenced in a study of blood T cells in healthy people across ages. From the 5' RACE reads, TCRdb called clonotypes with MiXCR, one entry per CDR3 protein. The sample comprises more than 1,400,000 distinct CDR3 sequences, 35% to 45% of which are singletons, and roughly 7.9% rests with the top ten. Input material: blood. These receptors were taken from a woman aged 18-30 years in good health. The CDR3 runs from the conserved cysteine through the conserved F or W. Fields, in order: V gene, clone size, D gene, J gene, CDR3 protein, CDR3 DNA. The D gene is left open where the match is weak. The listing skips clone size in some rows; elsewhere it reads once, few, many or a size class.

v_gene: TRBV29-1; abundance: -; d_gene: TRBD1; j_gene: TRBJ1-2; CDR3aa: CSAPQGVYGYTF; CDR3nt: TGCAGCGCCCCCCAGGGGGTCTATGGCTACACCTTC
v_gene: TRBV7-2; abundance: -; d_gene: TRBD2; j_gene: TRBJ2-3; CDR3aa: CASSTPWLADSTDTQYF; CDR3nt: TGTGCCAGCAGCACCCCCTGGCTAGCGGATAGCACAGATACGCAGTATTTT
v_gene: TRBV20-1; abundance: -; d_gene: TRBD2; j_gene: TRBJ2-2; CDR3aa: CSARPSGRVSGELFF; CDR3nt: TGCAGTGCTCGACCTAGCGGGAGGGTTTCCGGGGAGCTGTTTTTT
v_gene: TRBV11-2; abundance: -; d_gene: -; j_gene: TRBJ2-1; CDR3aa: CASSLLLGGLSSYNEQFF; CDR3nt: TGTGCCAGCAGCTTACTTTTAGGCGGGCTGAGCTCCTACAATGAGCAGTTCTTC
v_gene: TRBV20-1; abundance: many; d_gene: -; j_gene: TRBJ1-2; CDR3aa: CSARTENYGYTF; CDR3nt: TGCAGTGCTCGGACCGAGAACTATGGCTACACCTTC
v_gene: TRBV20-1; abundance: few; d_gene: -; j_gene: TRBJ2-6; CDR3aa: CSAIPSGANVLTF; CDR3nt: TGCAGTGCGATACCCTCTGGGGCCAACGTCCTGACTTTC
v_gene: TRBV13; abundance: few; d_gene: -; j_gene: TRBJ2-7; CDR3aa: CASSLHGQIYEQYF; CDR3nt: TGTGCCAGCAGCTTACACGGGCAGATCTACGAGCAGTACTTC
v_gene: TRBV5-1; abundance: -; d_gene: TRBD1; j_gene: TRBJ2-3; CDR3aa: CASSFQGQGTDTQYF; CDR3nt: TGCGCCAGCAGCTTTCAGGGACAGGGGACAGATACGCAGTATTTT
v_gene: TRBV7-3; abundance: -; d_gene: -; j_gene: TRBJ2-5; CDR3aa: CASSLTDGQETQYF; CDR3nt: TGTGCCAGCAGCTTAACGGACGGTCAGGAGACCCAGTACTTC
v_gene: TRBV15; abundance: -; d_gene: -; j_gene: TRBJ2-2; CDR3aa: CATSRDGSGRNTGELFF; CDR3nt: TGTGCCACCAGCAGAGATGGTAGTGGGAGGAACACCGGGGAGCTGTTTTTT
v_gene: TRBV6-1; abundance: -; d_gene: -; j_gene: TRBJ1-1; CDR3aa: CASSEGRGGVGTEAFF; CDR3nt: TGTGCCAGCAGTGAAGGGCGGGGCGGAGTGGGCACTGAAGCTTTCTTT
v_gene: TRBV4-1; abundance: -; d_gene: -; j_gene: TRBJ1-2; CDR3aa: CASSPTTEGYNGYTF; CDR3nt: TGCGCCAGCAGCCCGACGACAGAAGGATACAATGGCTACACCTTC
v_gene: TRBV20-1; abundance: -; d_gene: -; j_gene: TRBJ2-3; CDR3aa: CSAPLNGTDTQYF; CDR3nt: TGCAGTGCCCCCCTTAACGGGACAGATACGCAGTATTTT